A selection of T cell receptor beta chains follows, all from one sample in a study of early stage breast cancer tumors. The data were produced by immunoSEQ multiplex PCR, yet TCRdb's version contains in-frame clones alone and is incomplete. The table includes about 24,000 clones, roughly two thirds detected once. Sequenced sample: breast tumor tissue. These receptors were collected from a person between 55 and 70 years old with breast cancer. Both conserved end residues are part of each CDR3. Fields, in order: V gene, CDR3 protein.

>TRBV6-5
CASSYFGQMNTEAFF
>TRBV18
CASSPGLAGNEQFF
>TRBV18
CASSLGEVETQYF
>TRBV5-4
CASGAASTDTQYF
>TRBV5-1
CASSTGTVNEKLFF
>TRBV5-1
CASNSGTANTEAFF
>TRBV7-2
CASSLISGVDAYNEQFF
>TRBV6-1
CASSEQGQETQYF
>TRBV7-8
CASSLARTSGKSEQYF
>TRBV12-5
CASGLGQADTQYF
>TRBV5-4
CASSLDAGGRANTGELFF
>TRBV9
CASSVGWGGSYEQYF
>TRBV29-1
CSARLAGHTGELFF
>TRBV6-5
CASSPVISNQPQHF
>TRBV6-6
CASTKKGLYGYTF
>TRBV5-1
CASRSTSGRVNTGELFF
>TRBV10-3
CATYHSGDRYEQYF
>TRBV30
CAWSTGTANEKLFF
>TRBV19
CASRLGGNTGELFF
>TRBV11-2
CASSLGRDGTQYF
>TRBV30
CAWSATPGLVYEQYF
>TRBV5-6
CASSLYGVPGDEQFF
>TRBV7-9
CASSSLDRFYGYTF
>TRBV7-9
CASSSTPDRGSHEAFF
>TRBV30
CAWSVESGWNQPQHF
>TRBV19
CASSTVTGLGTGELFF
>TRBV9
CASSVGGGLAGEQYF
>TRBV5-1
CASSHTSGRSTGELFF
>TRBV27
CASSFLTGGNGYTF
>TRBV28
CASSSGGDYEQYF
>TRBV10-3
CAITSDRVNTDTQYF
>TRBV28
CASSSPFRGLHEQYF
>TRBV29-1
CSVGTSGLTGHEQFF
>TRBV2
CASSEQESYEQYF
>TRBV23-1
CASSQSQGRWGSNQPQHF
>TRBV9
CASSPTGRERGYEQYF
>TRBV5-4
CASSPGLGEVGETQYF
>TRBV2
CASSATTASYEQYF
>TRBV20-1
CSARVQTEAFF
>TRBV7-9
CASSWTGESTGELFF
>TRBV5-1
CASLPGTGFGANVLTF
>TRBV7-2
CASSFRGGSSREQYF
>TRBV4-2
CASSQDGHTEAFF
>TRBV6-6
CASSYSIAGSYNEQFF
>TRBV27
CASSRSGTGKNIQYF
>TRBV19
CASSNRVDTEAFF
>TRBV19
CASISNRGPNYGYTF
>TRBV5-4
CASSRQGAEYGYTF
>TRBV7-3
CASSPEGTENTGELFF
>TRBV5-6
CASSLTGEAYEQYF
>TRBV10-3
CAISAPTGGRAAGELFF
>TRBV5-6
CASSHGQGTDTQYF
>TRBV18
CASSPNTGNYGYTF
>TRBV10-3
CAIGDSENEKLFF
>TRBV18
CASSRTSGSLGEQFF
>TRBV28
CASSLPGPGGIAEQFF
>TRBV30
CAWSGGTVFNQPQHF
>TRBV5-1
CASSSTGGAGPTDTQYF